Below, 9 T cell receptor beta chains from the same sample are listed, as sequenced in a study of CD8+ T cells in alopecia areata. The treatment denotes: oral pan-JAK inhibitor, 5-10 mg twice daily. Extraction and reverse transcription of RNA yielded cDNA as the sequencing template. Produced via immunoSEQ multiplex PCR; TCRdb's table is partial and in-frame only. The data show 200,000 to 250,000 clones, with around two fifths seen just once and around 2.8% held by the top ten. This sample comprised CD4+ T cells sorted from blood, obtained at approximately week 36, from a patient treated with tofacitinib. The source is a human donor with alopecia areata.

This clone was counted a few times. The chain couples TRBV18 to TRBJ2-4, with D perhaps matching TRBD1 (7 bases). The CDR3 has 17 amino acids. CDR1 and CDR2 (germline): KGHSH, LQKENI. Trimming shortened V by 2 bases and J by 3 bases, and 17 bases separated the two germline ends. In nucleotides, the CDR3 is TGTGCCAGCTCACCAGGTTTAGGAGGGGGCGTCAAAAACATTCAGTACTTC. Protein sequence: CASSPGLGGGVKNIQYF.

V gene TRBV7-2 combines with J gene TRBJ2-7; 9 positions match TRBD1. V was clipped by 5 bases and J by 2 bases; unmatched bases: 7. Germline V gives CDR1 SGHTA, CDR2 FQGNSA. This CDR3 is 15 amino acids long. The DNA for the CDR3 is TGTGCCAGCAGCCGGCTGACAGGGGGAACCTACGAGCAGTACTTC. This translates into CASSRLTGGTYEQYF.

The chain employs TRBV28 and TRBJ2-7, with D perhaps matching TRBD1 (5 bases). Trimming left V 2 bases short and J 7 bases short, with 12 bases between. The CDR3 sequence is 13 residues long. The germline V gene encodes CDR1 MDHEN and CDR2 SYDVKM. As DNA, the CDR3 is TGTGCCAGCAGTTTACCCAGGGCGTTGGAGCAGTACTTC. Protein sequence: CASSLPRALEQYF.

To note about this clone: The same CDR3 is also encoded by other DNA sequences in this sample. The V and J genes are TRBV5-1 and TRBJ2-5; 15 bases line up with TRBD2. The CDR3 spans 16 residues. CDR1 and CDR2 (germline): SGHRS, YFSETQ. Trimming removed 4 bases from V and 5 bases from J; junction bases left unmatched: 6. Written as DNA, the CDR3 is TGCGCCAGCAGCCCCGGACTAGCGGGAGGGTCGGAGACCCAGTACTTC. Translating it yields CASSPGLAGGSETQYF.

This chain uses TRBV6-5 with TRBJ2-4, with 8 nucleotides matching TRBD2. This CDR3 spans 16 amino acids. The V gene end was trimmed by 2 bases and the J gene end by 0 bases; junction bases not matched to a gene: 3. CDR1 and CDR2 (germline): MNHEY, SVGAGI. The CDR3 sequence: CASSYRREVAKNIQYF. In DNA, the CDR3 is TGTGCCAGCAGTTACAGGCGGGAGGTAGCCAAAAACATTCAGTACTTC.

This clone was seen a handful of times. Different DNA sequences within this sample yield the same CDR3. The chain has TRBV9 and TRBJ1-3, with D possibly being TRBD1 (6 bases). The germline V gene has CDR1 SGDLS and CDR2 YYNGEE. The CDR3 loop spans 13 amino acids. Trimming pared 1 base from V and 7 bases from J, leaving 9 bases between. CDR3 DNA: TGTGCCAGCAGCGTATCTACAGGGAACACCATATATTTT. Translated: CASSVSTGNTIYF.

The chain recombines TRBV27 with TRBJ2-5, with D tentatively TRBD1 or TRBD2 (5 bases each). V was cut by 8 bases and J by 1 base, with 20 bases left in between. The CDR3 loop spans 16 amino acids. Germline assignment: CDR1 MNHEY and CDR2 SMNVEV (reference sequence). CDR3 in amino acids: CASARRGRGVQETQYF. For the CDR3, the DNA is TGTGCCAGCGCTCGAAGGGGCCGAGGGGTCCAAGAGACCCAGTACTTC.

This clone was found many times. The chain has TRBV7-2 and TRBJ2-1; 11 bases fit TRBD2. CDR3 length: 15 residues. The ends lost 1 base at V and 9 bases at J; junction bases unmatched: 5. CDR1 is SGHTA, CDR2 FQGNSA, per germline. Here the CDR3 DNA reads TGTGCCAGCAGCTTAGGGGTAGCGGGAGGGGGTGAGCAGTTCTTC. It is translated as CASSLGVAGGGEQFF.

The rearrangement links TRBV7-3 to TRBJ2-7; 8 positions match TRBD1. Germline V lookup: CDR1 SGHTA, CDR2 FQGTGA. V lost 5 bases, J lost 3 bases, and 6 bases stayed unmatched. This CDR3 has 14 residues. CDR3 in DNA: TGTGCCAGCAGCCTCCGGACAGGGAACTACGAGCAGTACTTC. Protein: CASSLRTGNYEQYF.